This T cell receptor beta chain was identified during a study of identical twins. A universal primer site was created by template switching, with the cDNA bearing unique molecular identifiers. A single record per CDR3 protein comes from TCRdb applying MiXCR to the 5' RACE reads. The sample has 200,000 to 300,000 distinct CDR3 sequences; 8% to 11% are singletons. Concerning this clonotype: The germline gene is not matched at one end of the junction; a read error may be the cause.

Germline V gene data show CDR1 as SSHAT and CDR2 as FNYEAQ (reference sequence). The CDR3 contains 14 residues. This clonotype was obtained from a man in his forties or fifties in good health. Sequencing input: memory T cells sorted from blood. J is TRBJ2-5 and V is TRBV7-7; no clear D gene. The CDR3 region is CASSLEVRRQTQYF. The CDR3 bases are TGTGCTAGCAGCTTAGAGGTCAGGAGACAGACCCAGTACTTC.